A single sample is the source of the 9 T cell receptor beta chains below, sequenced in a study of human T cells and chemical hapten exposure (dated by TCRdb to the early 2020s). The library was obtained by 5' RACE. Sequenced on an Illumina MiSeq. Through fastp at Q25 and MiXCR, TCRdb rebuilt clones from the public reads, retaining in-frame beta chains. Rows are combined by CDR3 protein, so each entry shows the most common genes and DNA. A total of roughly 110,000 distinct CDR3 sequences appear in this sample, approximately 20% of them only once. The ten largest clones capture approximately 3% of the sample. Total RNA was isolated from unfractionated whole blood collected in Tempus Blood RNA tubes. These receptors were collected from a human donor in good health.

This clonotype turned up a few times. V and J are TRBV18 and TRBJ2-3, with TRBD1 matching 7 bases. V lost 3 bases, J lost 8 bases, and 14 bases stayed unmatched. This CDR3 region has 16 residues. Germline-derived CDR1 and CDR2 are KGHSH and LQKENI. CDR3 sequence: CASSPPSWDSLFTQYF. CDR3 nucleotides: TGTGCCAGCTCACCTCCGTCATGGGACAGCCTCTTTACGCAGTATTTT.

This clonotype was recorded a few times. V is TRBV9 and J is TRBJ1-2, with D hard to call. The CDR3 covers 16 residues. The V gene's germline CDR1 is SGDLS and CDR2 YYNGEE. V lost 0 bases, J lost 4 bases, and 16 bases lay in between. The CDR3 DNA reads TGTGCCAGCAGCGTAGTCCCCGAGCCGGGTGGCTATGGCTACACCTTC. It encodes CASSVVPEPGGYGYTF.

The chain is built from TRBV6-6 and TRBJ1-1; D is unresolved. CDR3 length: 13 residues. The V and J ends lost 7 bases and 8 bases respectively, with 17 bases between them. The germline V gene encodes CDR1 MNHNY and CDR2 SVGAGI (reference sequence). The CDR3 bases are TGTGCCAGCACCCAGAGGGAACAGACGGAAGCTTTCTTT. Encoded protein: CASTQREQTEAFF.

The chain is built from TRBV6-6 and TRBJ2-7; D call uncertain. CDR3 length equals 14 residues. CDR1 and CDR2 from the germline V gene are MNHNY and SVGAGI (reference sequence). Trimming removed 0 bases at V and 1 base at J, with 7 bases between. The CDR3 DNA sequence: TGTGCCAGCAGTTACTCAGCGCAATCCTACGAGCAGTACTTC. Residues: CASSYSAQSYEQYF.

This clonotype was counted only a few times. V usage is TRBV30 and J usage is TRBJ2-3; possibly TRBD1 for D (5 bases). Germline V gene data show CDR1 as GTSNPN and CDR2 as SVGIG (reference sequence). CDR3 length: 15 amino acids. Trimming left V 0 bases short and J 2 bases short, with 12 bases between. CDR3 loop: CAWSVRGSPTDTQYF. CDR3 DNA sequence: TGTGCCTGGAGTGTAAGGGGTAGCCCCACAGATACGCAGTATTTT.

This clonotype was picked up a small number of times. The chain carries TRBV9 and TRBJ1-2; D may be TRBD1 (5 bases). This CDR3 region has 15 residues. V was shortened by 7 bases and J by 3 bases, with 19 bases between the two germline ends. Germline V gives CDR1 SGDLS, CDR2 YYNGEE. CDR3 sequence reads: CASPPSRQGHYGYTF. The CDR3 DNA follows: TGTGCCAGCCCTCCGAGTCGGCAGGGCCACTATGGCTACACCTTC.

This clonotype was observed a few times. V usage is TRBV29-1 and J usage is TRBJ1-2; TRBD1 is a possible D gene (5 bases). This CDR3 contains 12 residues. V lost 6 bases, J lost 7 bases, and 15 bases lay in between. Germline values: CDR1 SQVTM, CDR2 ANQGSEA. In DNA form, the CDR3 reads TGCAGCGTCACCTTGGACATCTCTGGCTACACCTTC. Translating gives CSVTLDISGYTF.

This clonotype was seen a handful of times. V usage is TRBV18 and J usage is TRBJ2-5; D is unresolved. The CDR3 extends over 14 amino acids. From germline, CDR1 is KGHSH and CDR2 LQKENI. Between the trimmed V and J ends, which lost 0 bases and 3 bases, there was a span of 8 bases. The CDR3 nucleotides are TGTGCCAGCTCACCACCAGGGTCTAAAGAGACCCAGTACTTC. This translates into CASSPPGSKETQYF.

The sample holds a few counts of this clonotype. This chain links TRBV20-1 with TRBJ2-7; TRBD2 agrees at 10 bases. The CDR3 consists of 13 residues. CDR1 DFQATT and CDR2 SNEGSKA come from the germline V gene (reference sequence). The trim removed 6 bases at V and 6 bases at J, leaving 8 bases unmatched. In nucleotides, the CDR3 is TGCAGTGCCCGGACTAGCGGAGACTCCGAGCAGTACTTC. Translation: CSARTSGDSEQYF.